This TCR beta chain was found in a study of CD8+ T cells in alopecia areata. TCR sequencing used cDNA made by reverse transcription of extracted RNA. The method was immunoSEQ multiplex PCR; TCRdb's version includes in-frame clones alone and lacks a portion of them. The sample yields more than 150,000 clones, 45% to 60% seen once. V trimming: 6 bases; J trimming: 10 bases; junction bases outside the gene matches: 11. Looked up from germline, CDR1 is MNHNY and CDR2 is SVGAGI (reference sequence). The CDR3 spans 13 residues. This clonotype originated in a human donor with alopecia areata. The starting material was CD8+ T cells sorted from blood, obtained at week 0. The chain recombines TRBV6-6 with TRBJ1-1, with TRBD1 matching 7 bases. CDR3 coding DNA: TGTGCCAGCAGCCTATTGACAGGGTGGGGAGCTTTCTTT. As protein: CASSLLTGWGAFF.